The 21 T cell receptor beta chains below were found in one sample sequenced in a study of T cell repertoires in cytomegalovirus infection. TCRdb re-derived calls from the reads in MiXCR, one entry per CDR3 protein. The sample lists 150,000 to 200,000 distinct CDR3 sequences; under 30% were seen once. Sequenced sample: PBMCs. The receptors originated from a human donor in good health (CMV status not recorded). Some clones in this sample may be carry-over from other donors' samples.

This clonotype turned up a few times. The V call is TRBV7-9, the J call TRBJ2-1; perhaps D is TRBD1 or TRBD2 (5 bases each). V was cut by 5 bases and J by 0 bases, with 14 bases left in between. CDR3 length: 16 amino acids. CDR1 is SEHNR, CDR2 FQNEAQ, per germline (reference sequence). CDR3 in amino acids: CASSRWDPSSYNEQFF. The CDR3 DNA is TGTGCCAGCAGCCGCTGGGACCCCAGCTCCTACAATGAGCAGTTCTTC.

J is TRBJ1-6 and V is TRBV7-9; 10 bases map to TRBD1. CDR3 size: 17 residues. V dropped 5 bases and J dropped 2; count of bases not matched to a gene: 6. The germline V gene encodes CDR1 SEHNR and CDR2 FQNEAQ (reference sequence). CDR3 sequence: CASSPGQGGAYNSPLHF. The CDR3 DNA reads TGTGCCAGCAGCCCAGGACAGGGGGGCGCCTATAATTCACCCCTCCACTTT.

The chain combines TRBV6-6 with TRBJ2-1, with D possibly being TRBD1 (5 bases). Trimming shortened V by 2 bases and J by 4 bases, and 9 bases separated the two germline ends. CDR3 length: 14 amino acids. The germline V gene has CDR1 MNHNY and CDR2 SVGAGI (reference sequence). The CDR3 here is CASSYRQLYNEQFF. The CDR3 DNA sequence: TGTGCCAGCAGTTACCGACAGCTTTACAATGAGCAGTTCTTC.

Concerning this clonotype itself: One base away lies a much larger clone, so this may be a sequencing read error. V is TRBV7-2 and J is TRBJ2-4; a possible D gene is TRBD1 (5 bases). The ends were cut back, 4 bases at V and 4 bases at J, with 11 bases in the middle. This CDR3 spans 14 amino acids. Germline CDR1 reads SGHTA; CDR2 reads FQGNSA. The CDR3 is CASSSLRGKNIQYF. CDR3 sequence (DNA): TGTGCCAGCAGCTCGCTTAGGGGAAAAAACATTCAGTACTTC.

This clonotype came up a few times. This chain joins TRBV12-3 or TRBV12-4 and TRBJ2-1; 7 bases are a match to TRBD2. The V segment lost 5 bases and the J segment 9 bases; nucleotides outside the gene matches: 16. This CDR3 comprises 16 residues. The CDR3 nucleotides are TGTGCCAGCAGTCGCGGGGGACTATCCGTCGTCGGTGAGCAGTTCTTC. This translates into CASSRGGLSVVGEQFF.

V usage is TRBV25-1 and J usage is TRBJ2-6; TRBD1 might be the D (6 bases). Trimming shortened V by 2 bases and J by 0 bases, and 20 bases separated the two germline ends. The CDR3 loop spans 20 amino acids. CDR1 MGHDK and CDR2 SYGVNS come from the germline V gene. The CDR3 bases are TGTGCCAGCAGTGAAATCGATTTTAGCAGGGGAATCTCTGGGGCCAACGTCCTGACTTTC. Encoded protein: CASSEIDFSRGISGANVLTF.

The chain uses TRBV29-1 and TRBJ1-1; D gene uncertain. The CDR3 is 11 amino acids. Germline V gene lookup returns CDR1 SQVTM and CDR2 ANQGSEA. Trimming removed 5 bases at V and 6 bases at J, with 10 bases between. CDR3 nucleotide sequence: TGCAGCGTTTATCGAGGGTCTGAAGCTTTCTTT. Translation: CSVYRGSEAFF.

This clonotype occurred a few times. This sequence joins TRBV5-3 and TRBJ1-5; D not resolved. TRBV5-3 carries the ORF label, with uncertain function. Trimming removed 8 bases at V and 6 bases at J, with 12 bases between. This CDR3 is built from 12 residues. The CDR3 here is CASSLYGQPQHF. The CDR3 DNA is TGTGCCAGCAGCCTCTATGGTCAGCCCCAGCATTTT.

This chain's CDR3 is CASSSWTGDPLGTEAFF. The CDR3 nucleotides read TGCGCCAGCAGCTCCTGGACAGGAGACCCTCTGGGCACTGAAGCTTTCTTT. The genes are TRBV5-1 and TRBJ1-1, with 7 bases that match TRBD1. The CDR3 contains 17 residues. The trim removed 3 bases at V and 4 bases at J, leaving 15 bases unmatched. Germline V gene lookup returns CDR1 SGHRS and CDR2 YFSETQ.

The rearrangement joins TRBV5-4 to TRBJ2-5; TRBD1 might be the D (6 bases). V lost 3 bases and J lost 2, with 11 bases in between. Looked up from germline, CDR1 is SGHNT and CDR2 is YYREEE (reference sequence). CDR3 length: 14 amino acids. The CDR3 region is CASSSRTEQETQYF. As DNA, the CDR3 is TGTGCCAGCAGCTCCCGGACAGAGCAAGAGACCCAGTACTTC.

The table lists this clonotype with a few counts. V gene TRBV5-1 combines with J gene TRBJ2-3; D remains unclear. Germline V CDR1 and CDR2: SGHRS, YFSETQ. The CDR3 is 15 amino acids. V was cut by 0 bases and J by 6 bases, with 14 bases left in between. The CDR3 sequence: CASSLEGRMGDTQYF. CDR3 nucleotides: TGCGCCAGCAGCTTGGAGGGTAGGATGGGGGATACGCAGTATTTT.

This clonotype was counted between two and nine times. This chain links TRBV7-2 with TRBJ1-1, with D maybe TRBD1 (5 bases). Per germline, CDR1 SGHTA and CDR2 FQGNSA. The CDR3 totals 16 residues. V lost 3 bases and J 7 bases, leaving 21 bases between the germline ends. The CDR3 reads CASSFPTVQERGEAFF. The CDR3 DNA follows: TGTGCCAGCAGCTTCCCGACAGTCCAGGAAAGGGGTGAAGCTTTCTTT.

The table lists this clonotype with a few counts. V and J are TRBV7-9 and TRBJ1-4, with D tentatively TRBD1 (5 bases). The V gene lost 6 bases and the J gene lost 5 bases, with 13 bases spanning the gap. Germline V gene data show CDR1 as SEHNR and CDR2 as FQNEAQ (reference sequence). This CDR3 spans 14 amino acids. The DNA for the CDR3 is TGTGCCAGCAGGCCAGGGACGGAAAATGAAAAACTGTTTTTT. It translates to CASRPGTENEKLFF.

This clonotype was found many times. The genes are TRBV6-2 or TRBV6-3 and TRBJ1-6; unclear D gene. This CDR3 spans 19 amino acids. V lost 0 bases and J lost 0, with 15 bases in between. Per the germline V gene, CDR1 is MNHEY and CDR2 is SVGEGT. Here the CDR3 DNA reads TGTGCCAGCAGTTACTCGATTCCCGGGGAGAGCTCCTATAATTCACCCCTCCACTTT. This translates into CASSYSIPGESSYNSPLHF.

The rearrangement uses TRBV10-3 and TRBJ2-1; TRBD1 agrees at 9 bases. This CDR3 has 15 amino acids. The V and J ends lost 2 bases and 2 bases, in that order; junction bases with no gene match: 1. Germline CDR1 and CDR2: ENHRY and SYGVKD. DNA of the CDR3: TGTGCCATCAGTGAGGGACAGGGGACCTACAATGAGCAGTTCTTC. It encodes CAISEGQGTYNEQFF.

CDR3 coding DNA: TGTGCCAGTGGCCCTCAAGGCTATGAGCAGTTCTTC. Its protein product is CASGPQGYEQFF. The rearrangement uses TRBV19 and TRBJ2-1; D uncertain. Germline V gene data show CDR1 as LNHDA and CDR2 as SQIVND (reference sequence). The CDR3 contains 12 residues. V was trimmed by 8 bases and J by 8 bases, leaving 13 bases between them.

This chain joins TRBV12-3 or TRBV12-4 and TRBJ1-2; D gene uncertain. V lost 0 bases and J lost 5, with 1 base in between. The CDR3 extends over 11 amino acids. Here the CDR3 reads CASSLAYGYTF. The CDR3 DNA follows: TGTGCCAGCAGTTTAGCTTATGGCTACACCTTC.

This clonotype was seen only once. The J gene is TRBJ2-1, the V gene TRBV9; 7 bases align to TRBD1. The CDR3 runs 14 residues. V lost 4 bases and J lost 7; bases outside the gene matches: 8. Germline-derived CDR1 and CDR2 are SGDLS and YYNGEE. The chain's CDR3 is CASSQNNRGNEQFF. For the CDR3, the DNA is TGTGCCAGCAGCCAAAATAACAGGGGTAATGAGCAGTTCTTC.

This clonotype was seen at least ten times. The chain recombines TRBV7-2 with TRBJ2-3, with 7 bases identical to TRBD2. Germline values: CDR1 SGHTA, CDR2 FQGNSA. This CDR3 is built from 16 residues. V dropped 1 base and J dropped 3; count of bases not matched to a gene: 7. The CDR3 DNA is TGTGCCAGCAGCTTAGTAGGGAGGGACTCTACAGATACGCAGTATTTT. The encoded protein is CASSLVGRDSTDTQYF.

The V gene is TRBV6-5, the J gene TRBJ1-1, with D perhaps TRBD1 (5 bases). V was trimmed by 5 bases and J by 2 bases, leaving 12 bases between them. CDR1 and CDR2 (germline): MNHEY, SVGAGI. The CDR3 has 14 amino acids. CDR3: CASSGWGSNTEAFF. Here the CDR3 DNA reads TGTGCCAGCAGTGGATGGGGCTCTAACACTGAAGCTTTCTTT.

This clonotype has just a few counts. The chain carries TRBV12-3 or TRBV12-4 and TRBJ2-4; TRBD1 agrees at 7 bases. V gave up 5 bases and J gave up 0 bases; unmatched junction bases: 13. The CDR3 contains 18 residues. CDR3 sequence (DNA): TGTGCCAGCAGTCCCAGTCGGGACAGAGTGCTAGCCAAAAACATTCAGTACTTC. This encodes CASSPSRDRVLAKNIQYF.